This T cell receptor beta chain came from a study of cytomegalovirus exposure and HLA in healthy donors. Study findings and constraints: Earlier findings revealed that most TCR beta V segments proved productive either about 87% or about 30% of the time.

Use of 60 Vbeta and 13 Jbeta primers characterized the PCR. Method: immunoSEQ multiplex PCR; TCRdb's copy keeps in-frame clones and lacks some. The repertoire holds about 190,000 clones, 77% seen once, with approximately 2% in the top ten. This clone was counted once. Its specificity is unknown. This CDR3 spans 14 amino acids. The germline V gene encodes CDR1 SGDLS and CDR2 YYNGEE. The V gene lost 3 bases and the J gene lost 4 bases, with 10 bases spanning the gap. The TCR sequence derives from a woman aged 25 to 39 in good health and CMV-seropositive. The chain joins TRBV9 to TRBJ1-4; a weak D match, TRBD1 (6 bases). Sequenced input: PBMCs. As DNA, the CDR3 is TGTGCCAGCAGCGCCAGGGGAAATAATGAAAAACTGTTTTTT. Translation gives CASSARGNNEKLFF.